The source of this T cell receptor (beta chain) is a study of cytomegalovirus exposure and HLA in healthy donors. Across the study: Later, an analysis reported that the approximately 120 validation repertoires had used the same platform as the 500 to 800 first-cohort repertoires.

Regarding the study as a whole: Despite most TCR sequences being rare, some public TCRs occurred in many donors. Reportedly, diagnosis of cytomegalovirus status by the classifier showed high specificity and sensitivity.

The CDR3 runs to 15 residues. V lost 6 bases and J 4 bases, leaving 17 bases between the germline ends. CDR1 is LGHNA, CDR2 YSLEER, per germline. For this clone: What it binds is unknown.

Assay used: immunoSEQ multiplex PCR; TCRdb lists only in-frame clones, some missing. The sample records about 160,000 clones, roughly nine tenths being singletons. The sample taken for sequencing was PBMCs. The V call is TRBV4-3, the J call TRBJ2-3, with D possibly being TRBD1 (8 bases). This receptor was taken from a woman aged 30 to 39 in good health and CMV-seronegative. CDR3 loop: CASRGRVTGADTQYF. CDR3 nucleotides: TGCGCCAGCAGAGGGAGGGTGACAGGGGCAGATACGCAGTATTTT.